The 20 T cell receptor beta chains below all came from one sample that was sequenced in a study of T cell responses to AZD1222 COVID-19 vaccine. Libraries were prepared by immunoSEQ multiplex PCR; TCRdb keeps only in-frame clonotypes and omits some of them. The data show roughly 120,000 clones, about 91% seen once. The sequencing used peripheral blood, collected on day 0 of AZD1222 vaccination. Receptors originate from an adult in good health.

Here the CDR3 reads CASSQELENTEAFF. In DNA form, the CDR3 reads TGTGCCAGCAGCCAAGAATTGGAGAACACTGAAGCTTTCTTT. V and J are TRBV4-2 and TRBJ1-1; D call uncertain. With 0 bases removed from V and 1 base from J, the gap between germline ends came to 6 bases. Germline V lookup: CDR1 LGHNA, CDR2 YNFKEQ. The CDR3 spans 14 residues.

The chain has TRBV3-1 (or the pseudogene TRBV3-2) and TRBJ2-1; the D gene could be TRBD1 or TRBD2 (5 bases each). The CDR3 length is 12 residues. Looked up from germline, CDR1 is LGHDT and CDR2 is YNNKEL (reference sequence). V lost 3 bases, J lost 10 bases, and 10 bases lay in between. The CDR3 coding sequence is TGTGCCAGCAGCCACGGGGACGACGAGCAGTTCTTC. Encoded protein: CASSHGDDEQFF.

This chain links TRBV28 with TRBJ2-7; D might be TRBD1 or TRBD2, each matching 5 bases. Germline CDR1 is MDHEN and CDR2 is SYDVKM. The CDR3 is 14 residues long. V was cut by 2 bases and J by 4 bases, with 12 bases left in between. CDR3 sequence: CASSLEGITYEQYF. The CDR3 DNA is TGTGCCAGCAGTTTAGAGGGGATCACGTACGAGCAGTACTTC.

The chain employs TRBV7-6 and TRBJ1-1; no reliable D call. Trimming shortened V by 0 bases and J by 2 bases, and 10 bases separated the two germline ends. CDR3 length equals 15 residues. Germline CDR1 SGHVS, CDR2 FNYEAQ. In nucleotides, the CDR3 is TGTGCCAGCAGCTTAGCGGGAGGAACTAACACTGAAGCTTTCTTT. Translation gives CASSLAGGTNTEAFF.

CDR3 DNA sequence: TGTGCCAGCAGTGAACAGGGACAGGGCTCTGGAAACACCATATATTTT. It yields the protein CASSEQGQGSGNTIYF. The V and J genes are TRBV2 and TRBJ1-3; 9 bases are a match to TRBD1. V lost 2 bases, J lost 0 bases, and 2 bases stayed unmatched. This CDR3 is built from 16 residues. CDR1 is SNHLY and CDR2 is FYNNEI in the germline V gene.

This clone appeared a few times. The rearrangement links TRBV5-5 to TRBJ2-4; D might be TRBD1 or TRBD2, each matching 5 bases. This CDR3 is 12 amino acids long. Trimming left V 7 bases short and J 8 bases short, with 13 bases between. Germline CDR1 reads SGHKS; CDR2 reads YYEKEE (reference sequence). The CDR3 reads CASEGQPDIQYF. The CDR3 DNA reads TGTGCCAGCGAGGGGCAGCCAGACATTCAGTACTTC.

V is TRBV7-9 and J is TRBJ2-5; 11 bases are a match to TRBD2. CDR3 size: 15 residues. Looked up from germline, CDR1 is SEHNR and CDR2 is FQNEAQ (reference sequence). V was clipped by 5 bases and J by 4 bases; unmatched bases: 6. The CDR3 region is CASSTYTSGGETQYF. CDR3 DNA sequence: TGTGCCAGCAGCACTTATACTAGCGGGGGAGAGACCCAGTACTTC.

Here the CDR3 DNA reads TGTGCCAGCAGCCCCCGGGGACACAATCAGCCCCAGCATTTT. Translating gives CASSPRGHNQPQHF. The chain has TRBV3-1 (or the pseudogene TRBV3-2) and TRBJ1-5; TRBD1 might be the D (6 bases). This CDR3 region has 14 residues. V dropped 4 bases and J dropped 3 bases, with 10 bases sitting between them. Looked up from germline, CDR1 is LGHDT and CDR2 is YNNKEL (reference sequence).

J is TRBJ1-1 and V is TRBV6-5, with 8 nucleotides matching TRBD1. The CDR3 has 13 residues. CDR1 is MNHEY, CDR2 SVGAGI, per germline. V shed 7 bases and J 4 bases; nucleotides not matched to a gene: 5. CDR3 loop: CASIKGQGTEAFF. The CDR3 DNA reads as TGTGCCAGCATTAAAGGACAGGGCACTGAAGCTTTCTTT.

The genes are TRBV19 and TRBJ2-7, with D possibly called TRBD1 or TRBD2 (5 bases each). The CDR3 loop spans 15 amino acids. In germline, CDR1 is LNHDA, CDR2 SQIVND (reference sequence). The ends were cut back, 4 bases at V and 6 bases at J, with 19 bases in the middle. The CDR3 DNA follows: TGTGCCAGTAGTAGCGGCCGGCAGGGTGGGAGCGAGCAGTACTTC. Translated, it gives CASSSGRQGGSEQYF.

The count of this clone is one. This chain links TRBV6-2 or TRBV6-3 with TRBJ2-3; D is possibly TRBD1 (6 bases). The CDR3 has 15 amino acids. CDR1 and CDR2 from the germline V gene are MNHEY and SVGEGT. Trimming pared 2 bases from V and 0 bases from J, leaving 9 bases between. The CDR3 DNA reads TGTGCCAGCAGTTACGAGGGGGTTAGCACAGATACGCAGTATTTT. This sequence encodes CASSYEGVSTDTQYF.

This chain links TRBV10-3 with TRBJ2-5; D might be TRBD2 (5 bases). The germline V gene has CDR1 ENHRY and CDR2 SYGVKD. Deletions cut 6 bases from V and 1 base from J, with 9 bases between. This CDR3 comprises 13 residues. CDR3 amino acids: CAIREEPQETQYF. In DNA, the CDR3 is TGTGCCATCAGGGAGGAGCCCCAAGAGACCCAGTACTTC.

The chain joins TRBV5-1 to TRBJ1-3; TRBD1 matches at 8 bases. The CDR3 length is 14 residues. Germline CDR1 reads SGHRS; CDR2 reads YFSETQ. V was clipped by 9 bases and J by 0 bases; unmatched bases: 5. This CDR3 is CATSTGVSGNTIYF. DNA of the CDR3: TGCGCCACCTCGACAGGGGTCTCTGGAAACACCATATATTTT.

Only a few counts were recorded for this clone. The chain links TRBV9 to TRBJ2-7, with TRBD1 as a possible D gene (6 bases). The CDR3 consists of 13 residues. V lost 0 bases and J lost 6, with 10 bases in between. The germline V gene has CDR1 SGDLS and CDR2 YYNGEE. CDR3 residues: CASSVGGRGEQYF. The CDR3 nucleotides read TGTGCCAGCAGCGTAGGGGGCAGGGGCGAGCAGTACTTC.

The table lists this clone with a few counts. The genes are TRBV25-1 and TRBJ1-1; TRBD1 matches at 8 bases. Germline CDR1 is MGHDK and CDR2 is SYGVNS. The CDR3 runs to 15 residues. V trimming: 3 bases; J trimming: 5 bases; junction bases outside the gene matches: 8. CDR3: CASSDSDRAITEAFF. The CDR3 DNA reads TGTGCCAGCAGTGATTCGGACAGGGCGATTACTGAAGCTTTCTTT.

This clone turned up a few times. J is TRBJ2-5 and V is TRBV11-2, with a tentative D call TRBD1 (5 bases). Germline V lookup: CDR1 SGHAT, CDR2 FQNNGV. The germline V and J ends were trimmed by 5 bases and 5 bases, with 12 bases remaining between them. The CDR3 runs to 13 residues. CDR3 coding DNA: TGTGCCAGCAGCGGCTCCAGGGTGGAGACCCAGTACTTC. Translation: CASSGSRVETQYF. Supplemented by reference TRBV11-2 and TRBJ2-5, the full variable domain reads EAGVAQSPRYKIIEKRQSVAFWCNPISGHATLYWYQQILGQGPKLLIQFQNNGVVDDSQLPKDRFSAERLKGVDSTLKIQPAKLEDSAVYLCASSGSRVETQYFGPGTRLLVL.

This chain connects TRBV9 to TRBJ1-4; D unclear. CDR1 is SGDLS, CDR2 YYNGEE, per germline. Trimming cost V 3 bases and J 7 bases, with 7 bases left between them. The CDR3 runs 12 residues. CDR3 in DNA: TGTGCCAGCAGCGCCGAAGGTGAAAAACTGTTTTTT. Protein sequence: CASSAEGEKLFF.

The chain employs TRBV21-1 and TRBJ2-1; TRBD2 reflects the table's D call only, with no check against the DNA. TRBV21-1 is a recognized pseudogene. The CDR3 spans 17 residues. In nucleotides, the CDR3 is TGTGCCAGCAACGTGCGGAGACGGGGATCCTCCTACAATGAGCAGTTCTTC. Translated, it gives CASNVRRRGSSYNEQFF.

This chain links TRBV28 with TRBJ2-3; no reliable D call. V was trimmed by 5 bases and J by 2 bases, leaving 2 bases between them. The CDR3 has 11 amino acids. CDR1 and CDR2 (germline): MDHEN, SYDVKM. CDR3 residues: CASSNTDTQYF. The CDR3 nucleotides are TGTGCCAGCAGTAACACAGATACGCAGTATTTT.

The chain employs TRBV2 and TRBJ2-2; TRBD2 agrees at 7 bases. This CDR3 is built from 15 residues. The germline gives CDR1 SNHLY, CDR2 FYNNEI. Germline trimming cut 1 base from V and 6 bases from J; bases unmatched to any gene: 5. This chain's CDR3 is CASSEVLASAGELFF. CDR3 DNA: TGTGCCAGCAGTGAAGTACTAGCGTCCGCCGGGGAGCTGTTTTTT.